The T cell receptor beta chain under discussion was sequenced for a study of cytomegalovirus exposure and HLA in healthy donors. The overall study: A prior study identified 117 million unique TCR beta sequences from about 180 million T cells. Broader study findings: It has been reported that TCR beta sequences accurately predicted the HLA-A and HLA-B alleles of most subjects. Sequencing probably produced one cluster of sequence variants that were highly shared. Rare sequences made up most TCRs, while some public TCRs were found in many donors.

This CDR3 region has 14 residues. V lost 8 bases and J 0 bases, leaving 11 bases between the germline ends. Per the germline V gene, CDR1 is MGHDK and CDR2 is SYGVNS. It was with 60 Vbeta and 13 Jbeta primers that the PCR ran. TCRdb's table, derived via immunoSEQ multiplex PCR, lists solely in-frame clones and lacks some. The sample shows roughly 92,000 clones, 6.5% to 8% of them seen only once. About this clone itself: Antigen unknown.

The V gene is TRBV25-1, the J gene TRBJ1-5; D not certain. This clonotype was obtained from a man aged 45-65 years in good health and CMV-seronegative. The material sequenced was PBMCs. DNA for the CDR3: TGTGCCAGCGGGAGTATGGCTAGCAATCAGCCCCAGCATTTT. Amino acid sequence: CASGSMASNQPQHF.